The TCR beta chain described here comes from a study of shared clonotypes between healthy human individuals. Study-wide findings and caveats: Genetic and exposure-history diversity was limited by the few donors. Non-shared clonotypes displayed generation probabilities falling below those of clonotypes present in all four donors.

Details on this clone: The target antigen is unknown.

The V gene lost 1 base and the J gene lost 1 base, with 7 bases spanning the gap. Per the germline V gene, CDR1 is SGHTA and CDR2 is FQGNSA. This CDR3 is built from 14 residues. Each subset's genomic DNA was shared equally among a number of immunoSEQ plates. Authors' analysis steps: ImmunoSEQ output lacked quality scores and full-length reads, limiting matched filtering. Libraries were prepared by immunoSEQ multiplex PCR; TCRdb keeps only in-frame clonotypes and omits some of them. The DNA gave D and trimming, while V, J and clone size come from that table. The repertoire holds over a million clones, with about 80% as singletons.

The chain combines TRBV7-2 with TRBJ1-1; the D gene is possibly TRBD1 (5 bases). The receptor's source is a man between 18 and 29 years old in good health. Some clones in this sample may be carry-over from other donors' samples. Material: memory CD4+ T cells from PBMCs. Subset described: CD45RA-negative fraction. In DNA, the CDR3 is TGTGCCAGCAGCTTAGGTGGGGGGAACACTGAAGCTTTCTTT. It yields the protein CASSLGGGNTEAFF. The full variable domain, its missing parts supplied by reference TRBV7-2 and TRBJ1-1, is GAGVSQSPSNKVTEKGKDVELRCDPISGHTALYWYRQSLGQGLEFLIYFQGNSAPDKSGLPSDRFSAERTGGSVSTLTIQRTQQEDSAVYLCASSLGGGNTEAFFGQGTRLTVV.